The 32 T cell receptor beta chains below come from one sample, sequenced in a study of CD8+CD57+ T cells in acquired aplastic anemia. Genomic DNA, serving as template, underwent TCR beta VDJ and CDR3 profiling. TCRdb passed the reads through MiXCR, listing each CDR3 protein once. The table records about 160,000 distinct CDR3 sequences, more than 45% of them present only once. Individuals selected for sequencing had exhibited CD8+CD57+ cell expansion on flow cytometry. The sample was sorted CD4+, CD8+, or CD8+CD57+ T cells (not recorded which) from PBMCs. The receptor set was obtained from a human donor with aplastic anemia.

This clonotype was detected ten times or more. V gene TRBV7-3 combines with J gene TRBJ2-3, with 9 bases identical to TRBD2. The germline gives CDR1 SGHTA, CDR2 FQGTGA. Unmatched junction bases numbered 8, after V lost 5 bases and J lost 2 bases. The CDR3 sequence is 16 residues long. The CDR3 is CASSQMTSGATDTQYF. Written as DNA, the CDR3 is TGTGCCAGCAGCCAGATGACTAGCGGCGCCACAGATACGCAGTATTTT.

J is TRBJ2-7 and V is TRBV24-1; TRBD2 matches at 7 bases. Germline assignment: CDR1 KGHDR and CDR2 SFDVKD. V lost 0 bases to trimming and J lost 6 bases; unmatched junction nucleotides: 1. The CDR3 runs to 13 residues. The CDR3 bases are TGTGCCACCAGTGATTTGTGGGGGGGCGAGCAGTACTTC. Its translation is CATSDLWGGEQYF.

This clonotype was detected ten times or more. The chain carries TRBV5-1 and TRBJ1-1; D gene unclear. Germline V lookup: CDR1 SGHRS, CDR2 YFSETQ. V lost 2 bases and J 4 bases, leaving 18 bases between the germline ends. The CDR3 spans 16 residues. The CDR3 reads CASSFGPDKGGTEAFF. Written as DNA, the CDR3 is TGCGCCAGCAGCTTTGGCCCTGACAAGGGAGGCACTGAAGCTTTCTTT. Variable domain in full (rest from reference TRBV5-1 and TRBJ1-1): KAGVTQTPRYLIKTRGQQVTLSCSPISGHRSVSWYQQTPGQGLQFLFEYFSETQRNKGNFPGRFSGRQFSNSRSEMNVSTLELGDSALYLCASSFGPDKGGTEAFFGQGTRLTVV.

The chain recombines TRBV4-1 with TRBJ1-2; a possible D gene is TRBD1 (6 bases). V was clipped by 1 base and J by 4 bases, with 13 bases between them. This CDR3 is 15 amino acids long. Germline V gene sequence: CDR1 MGHRA, CDR2 YSYEKL. The CDR3 region has the DNA TGCGCCAGCAGCCAAGGACAGGATTTGGTCTATGGCTACACCTTC. As protein: CASSQGQDLVYGYTF.

The chain employs TRBV9 and TRBJ2-5; D is perhaps TRBD1 (6 bases). Germline V CDR1 and CDR2: SGDLS, YYNGEE. With 3 bases removed from V and 2 bases from J, the gap between germline ends came to 14 bases. The CDR3 contains 15 residues. The CDR3 reads CASSGGLGQQETQYF. The CDR3 coding sequence is TGTGCCAGCAGCGGAGGTCTAGGACAGCAAGAGACCCAGTACTTC. Supplemented by reference TRBV9 and TRBJ2-5, the full variable domain reads DSGVTQTPKHLITATGQRVTLRCSPRSGDLSVYWYQQSLDQGLQFLIQYYNGEERAKGNILERFSAQQFPDLHSELNLSSLELGDSALYFCASSGGLGQQETQYFGPGTRLLVL.

This clonotype was observed many times. This chain connects TRBV12-3 or TRBV12-4 to TRBJ2-3, with D perhaps matching TRBD2 (5 bases). CDR3 size: 15 residues. Between the trimmed V and J ends, which lost 2 bases and 2 bases, there was a span of 11 bases. The DNA of the CDR3 is TGTGCCAGCAGTTTATGGAGTCGGGACACAGATACGCAGTATTTT. This sequence encodes CASSLWSRDTDTQYF.

In this sample, this clonotype turned up many times. The chain joins TRBV7-1 to TRBJ2-7, with 14 nucleotides matching TRBD2. TRBV7-1 is designated an ORF whose function remains uncertain. V shed 3 bases, J shed 3 bases, and the junction held 16 bases outside the gene matches. There are 20 residues in the CDR3. The CDR3 coding sequence is TGTGCCAGCAGCTCCGACCCAGGGAGGACTAGCGGGAGGTTAGGCTACGAGCAGTACTTC. This sequence encodes CASSSDPGRTSGRLGYEQYF.

This chain links TRBV19 with TRBJ2-3; D may correspond to TRBD1 or TRBD2 (5 bases each). Germline V gene lookup returns CDR1 LNHDA and CDR2 SQIVND (reference sequence). This CDR3 is built from 14 residues. V was cut by 4 bases and J by 2 bases, with 10 bases left in between. The CDR3 sequence: CASSTGPPTDTQYF. As DNA, the CDR3 is TGTGCCAGTAGTACGGGACCCCCCACAGATACGCAGTATTTT.

The gene calls are TRBV2 and TRBJ2-5; TRBD1 matches at 10 bases. V lost 7 bases to trimming and J lost 7 bases; unmatched junction nucleotides: 12. Per germline, CDR1 SNHLY and CDR2 FYNNEI. This CDR3 contains 15 residues. CDR3 loop: CASNQNRDRGGTQYF. The CDR3 nucleotides read TGTGCCAGCAATCAAAACCGGGACAGGGGAGGGACCCAGTACTTC.

The V gene is TRBV12-3 or TRBV12-4, the J gene TRBJ2-1; D call uncertain. Trimming took off 6 bases at V and 0 bases at J, with 9 bases between the two ends. CDR3 length: 14 amino acids. CDR3 loop: CASRPASSYNEQFF. CDR3 DNA sequence: TGTGCCAGCAGACCAGCGAGCTCCTACAATGAGCAGTTCTTC.

This clonotype was recorded only once. The chain employs TRBV19 and TRBJ1-5; the D gene is possibly TRBD1 (5 bases). V was shortened by 10 bases and J by 5 bases, with 15 bases between the two germline ends. The CDR3 consists of 13 residues. Germline lookup yields CDR1 LNHDA and CDR2 SQIVND (reference sequence). This CDR3 reads CATWGESHQPQHF. The CDR3 coding sequence is TGTGCCACGTGGGGGGAGTCCCATCAGCCCCAGCATTTT.

This clonotype has ten or more counts. V and J are TRBV9 and TRBJ2-1, with TRBD2 matching over 8 bases. V shed 7 bases, J shed 5 bases, and the junction held 14 bases outside the gene matches. The CDR3 is 16 amino acids. Germline assignment: CDR1 SGDLS and CDR2 YYNGEE. The CDR3 loop reads CASQGSSGSLNNEQFF. In DNA, the CDR3 is TGTGCCAGCCAGGGGTCGAGCGGGAGTCTCAACAATGAGCAGTTCTTC.

The table lists this clonotype with a few counts. A much larger clonotype is one base distant, so this may be a read error. The chain joins TRBV2 to TRBJ1-4; D possibly corresponds to TRBD1 (5 bases). Germline V CDR1 and CDR2: SNHLY, FYNNEI. The V gene lost 7 bases and the J gene lost 8 bases, with 26 bases spanning the gap. This CDR3 is built from 17 residues. CDR3 sequence: CASTDPATGRGSEKLFF. The CDR3 DNA follows: TGTGCCAGCACCGACCCCGCAACCGGACGGGGGAGCGAAAAACTGTTTTTT.

J is TRBJ2-5 and V is TRBV7-6; 10 bases are shared with TRBD1. The CDR3 spans 18 residues. The germline gives CDR1 SGHVS, CDR2 FNYEAQ. V lost 6 bases and J lost 5; bases outside the gene matches: 18. The CDR3 sequence is CASSSPGGQGIEGETQYF. In DNA form, the CDR3 reads TGTGCCAGCAGTTCCCCTGGGGGACAGGGGATAGAGGGGGAGACCCAGTACTTC.

This chain links TRBV24-1 with TRBJ1-6; a possible D gene is TRBD1 (5 bases). Germline V CDR1 and CDR2: KGHDR, SFDVKD. The V gene lost 7 bases and the J gene lost 7 bases, with 10 bases spanning the gap. This CDR3 region has 13 residues. The DNA of the CDR3 is TGTGCCACCAGCAGGGATGGGAATTCACCCCTCCACTTT. This sequence encodes CATSRDGNSPLHF.

In this sample, this clonotype turned up many times. The chain joins TRBV6-1 to TRBJ2-1; tentatively, D is TRBD1 (6 bases). This CDR3 has 15 residues. The ends were cut back, 6 bases at V and 6 bases at J, with 18 bases in the middle. Per germline, CDR1 MNHNS and CDR2 SASEGT. CDR3 in DNA: TGTGCCAGCAGCCAACCCGGGACACTTATCAATGAGCAGTTCTTC. Encoded protein: CASSQPGTLINEQFF.

This clonotype was observed many times. The V gene is TRBV7-2, the J gene TRBJ2-2; D is tentatively TRBD1 or TRBD2 (5 bases each). The germline V gene has CDR1 SGHTA and CDR2 FQGNSA. Trimming cost V 4 bases and J 4 bases, with 10 bases left between them. The CDR3 has 14 residues. CDR3 sequence (DNA): TGTGCCAGCAGCTCTGGGGGTGGCACCGGGGAGCTGTTTTTT. It codes for CASSSGGGTGELFF.

This clonotype has a count of ten or more. V gene TRBV24-1 combines with J gene TRBJ1-5; D might be TRBD1 (6 bases). The CDR3 consists of 16 residues. Trimming removed 4 bases at V and 2 bases at J, with 14 bases between. Germline V gene sequence: CDR1 KGHDR, CDR2 SFDVKD. The CDR3 bases are TGTGCCACCAGTGAAACAGGGAGTATCGGCAATCAGCCCCAGCATTTT. It encodes CATSETGSIGNQPQHF.

The rearrangement links TRBV19 to TRBJ1-1, with D possibly matching TRBD1 (5 bases). The germline V and J ends were trimmed by 3 bases and 1 base, with 9 bases remaining between them. This CDR3 is 14 amino acids long. The V gene's germline CDR1 is LNHDA and CDR2 SQIVND (reference sequence). The CDR3 region is CASSMGDGNTEAFF. CDR3 sequence (DNA): TGTGCCAGTAGTATGGGGGACGGGAACACTGAAGCTTTCTTT.

A remark on this clonotype: With a much larger clone just one base away, this may be a read error. Here the CDR3 omits its conserved ending phenylalanine or tryptophan, so a read error is the likely source. This chain connects TRBV12-3 or TRBV12-4 to TRBJ1-1; D not resolved. The CDR3 is 13 residues long. Trimming cost V 6 bases and J 5 bases, with 13 bases left between them. The CDR3 reads CASRWTDGTEAFS. CDR3 nucleotides: TGTGCCAGCAGGTGGACGGATGGGACTGAAGCTTTCTCT.

V gene TRBV7-3 combines with J gene TRBJ2-5; tentatively, D is TRBD2 (6 bases). Trimming stripped 6 bases from V and 7 bases from J, with 12 bases between. Germline CDR1 SGHTA, CDR2 FQGTGA. CDR3 length: 12 residues. In nucleotides, the CDR3 is TGTGCCAGCAGTTCAACCGGGGGGACCCAGTACTTC. This sequence encodes CASSSTGGTQYF.

This clonotype was recorded many times. This rearrangement joins TRBV20-1 to TRBJ2-3; 10 bases fit TRBD2. V dropped 3 bases and J dropped 3; count of bases not matched to a gene: 15. Germline CDR1 reads DFQATT; CDR2 reads SNEGSKA (reference sequence). CDR3 size: 18 residues. CDR3 region: CSARKLASGSIGTDTQYF. The CDR3 nucleotides read TGCAGTGCTAGGAAGTTGGCTAGCGGGAGTATAGGAACAGATACGCAGTATTTT.

This clonotype has ten or more counts. V and J are TRBV24-1 and TRBJ2-3; the D gene is possibly TRBD1 (5 bases). The V and J ends lost 4 bases and 5 bases respectively, with 15 bases between them. The germline V gene encodes CDR1 KGHDR and CDR2 SFDVKD. The CDR3 runs 15 residues. The CDR3 bases are TGTGCCACCAGTGACCCGTTAGGGGTGGGAGATACGCAGTATTTT. Its translation is CATSDPLGVGDTQYF.

The J gene is TRBJ2-1, the V gene TRBV19; D is perhaps TRBD1 or TRBD2 (5 bases each). From germline, CDR1 is LNHDA and CDR2 SQIVND (reference sequence). CDR3 size: 13 residues. Trimming removed 6 bases from V and 10 bases from J, with 16 bases in between. CDR3: CASSRGAALEQFF. CDR3 coding DNA: TGTGCCAGTAGCCGAGGGGCAGCTTTAGAGCAGTTCTTC.

The V gene is TRBV11-2, the J gene TRBJ2-3; 15 nucleotides align to TRBD2. Unmatched junction bases numbered 1, after V lost 5 bases and J lost 4 bases. CDR3 length: 15 residues. Germline V gives CDR1 SGHAT, CDR2 FQNNGV. CDR3: CASSRTSGRADTQYF. The CDR3 region has the DNA TGTGCCAGCAGCCGGACTAGCGGGAGGGCAGATACGCAGTATTTT.

The sample holds many counts of this clonotype. The chain is built from TRBV5-6 and TRBJ1-2; 8 nucleotides agree with TRBD1. From germline, CDR1 is SGHDT and CDR2 YYEEEE. Unmatched junction bases numbered 9, after V lost 0 bases and J lost 8 bases. The length of the CDR3 is 15 residues. CDR3: CASSLGGTGLYGYTF. The CDR3 DNA sequence: TGTGCCAGCAGCTTGGGCGGGACAGGTCTCTACGGCTACACCTTC.

At least ten counts were recorded for this clonotype. The chain combines TRBV9 with TRBJ2-6; no firm D call. The CDR3 consists of 15 residues. CDR1 SGDLS and CDR2 YYNGEE come from the germline V gene. V was clipped by 4 bases and J by 1 base, with 9 bases between them. In DNA, the CDR3 is TGTGCCAGCAGCCTCCGCGGATCTGGGGCCAACGTCCTGACTTTC. Translated: CASSLRGSGANVLTF.

J is TRBJ1-1 and V is TRBV15; D is possibly TRBD1 (5 bases). Germline assignment: CDR1 LNHNV and CDR2 YYDKDF (reference sequence). V was trimmed by 0 bases and J by 1 base, leaving 12 bases between them. The CDR3 is 16 residues long. This chain's CDR3 is CATSRDRTRSNTEAFF. The DNA for the CDR3 is TGTGCCACCAGCAGAGACAGGACACGGTCGAACACTGAAGCTTTCTTT.

This clonotype was found once. The chain has TRBV9 and TRBJ2-3, with TRBD2 matching 11 bases. Trimming took 0 bases from V and 0 from J; bases not matched to a gene: 6. The CDR3 runs 18 residues. Germline V gene lookup returns CDR1 SGDLS and CDR2 YYNGEE. The DNA for the CDR3 is TGTGCCAGCAGCGTAGGCCTAGCGGGAGGCATAAGCACAGATACGCAGTATTTT. Protein sequence: CASSVGLAGGISTDTQYF.

The rearrangement links TRBV14 to TRBJ1-2, with D possibly being TRBD1 (5 bases). The CDR3 runs 13 residues. Trimming took off 3 bases at V and 4 bases at J, with 9 bases between the two ends. CDR1 SGHDN and CDR2 FVKESK come from the germline V gene. In DNA, the CDR3 is TGTGCCAGCAGCCATTGGGGCGCCTATGGCTACACCTTC. As protein: CASSHWGAYGYTF.

At least ten counts were recorded for this clonotype. The rearrangement uses TRBV7-2 and TRBJ1-4; D is ambiguous. The CDR3 extends over 15 amino acids. Trimming pared 6 bases from V and 4 bases from J, leaving 15 bases between. In germline, CDR1 is SGHTA, CDR2 FQGNSA. The CDR3 reads CASRKATSYNEKLFF. The CDR3 DNA follows: TGTGCCAGCAGGAAAGCCACAAGCTATAATGAAAAACTGTTTTTT.

The rearrangement joins TRBV20-1 to TRBJ2-5, with 8 bases matching TRBD1. This CDR3 region has 14 residues. Germline V CDR1 and CDR2: DFQATT, SNEGSKA (reference sequence). In DNA, the CDR3 is TGCAGCGCGGAGACAGGGGTGGTGTGGGAGACCCAGTACTTC. It translates to CSAETGVVWETQYF.